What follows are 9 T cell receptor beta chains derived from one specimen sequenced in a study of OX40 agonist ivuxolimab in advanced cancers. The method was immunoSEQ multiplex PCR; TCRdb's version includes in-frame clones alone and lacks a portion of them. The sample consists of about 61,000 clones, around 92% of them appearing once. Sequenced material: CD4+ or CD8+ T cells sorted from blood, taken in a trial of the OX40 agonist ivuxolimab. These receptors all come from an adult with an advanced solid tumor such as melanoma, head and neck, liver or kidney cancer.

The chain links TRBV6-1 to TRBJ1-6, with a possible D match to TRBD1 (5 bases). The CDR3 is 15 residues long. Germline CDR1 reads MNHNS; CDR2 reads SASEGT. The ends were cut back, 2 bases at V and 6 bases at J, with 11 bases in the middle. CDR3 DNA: TGTGCCAGCAGTGAACTACGGACACCTAATTCACCCCTCCACTTT. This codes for CASSELRTPNSPLHF.

In nucleotides, the CDR3 is TGTGCCAGCAGCTATGCCAGGGAAGCTTACGAGCAGTACTTC. It codes for CASSYAREAYEQYF. The chain carries TRBV13 and TRBJ2-7, with a tentative D call TRBD1 (5 bases). This CDR3 is 14 amino acids long. The germline CDR1 and CDR2 sequences are PRHDT and FYEKMQ (reference sequence). V shed 4 bases and J shed 4 bases, with 14 bases lying between them.

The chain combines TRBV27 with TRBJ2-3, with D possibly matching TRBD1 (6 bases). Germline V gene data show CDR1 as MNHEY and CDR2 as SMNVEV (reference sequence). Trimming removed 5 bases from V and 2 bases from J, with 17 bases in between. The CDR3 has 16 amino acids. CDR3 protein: CASSPQTGRLTDTQYF. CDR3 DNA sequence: TGTGCCAGCAGTCCCCAGACAGGCCGACTCACAGATACGCAGTATTTT.

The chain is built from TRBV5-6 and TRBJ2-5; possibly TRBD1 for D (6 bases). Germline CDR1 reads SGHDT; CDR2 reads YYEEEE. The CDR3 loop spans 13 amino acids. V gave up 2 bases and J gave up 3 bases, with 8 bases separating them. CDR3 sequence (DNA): TGTGCCAGCAGCTTATCAGGGGAAGAGACCCAGTACTTC. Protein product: CASSLSGEETQYF. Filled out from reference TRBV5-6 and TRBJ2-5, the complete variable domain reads DAGVTQSPTHLIKTRGQQVTLRCSPKSGHDTVSWYQQALGQGPQFIFQYYEEEERQRGNFPDRFSGHQFPNYSSELNVNALLLGDSALYLCASSLSGEETQYFGPGTRLLVL.

The CDR3 DNA follows: TGTGCCAGCAGCTTTACGGTCGACGAGCAGTACTTC. As protein: CASSFTVDEQYF. The chain is built from TRBV5-8 and TRBJ2-7; D remains ambiguous. The CDR3 covers 12 residues. V was clipped by 2 bases and J by 5 bases, with 8 bases between them. The germline CDR1 and CDR2 sequences are SGHTS and YDEGEE.

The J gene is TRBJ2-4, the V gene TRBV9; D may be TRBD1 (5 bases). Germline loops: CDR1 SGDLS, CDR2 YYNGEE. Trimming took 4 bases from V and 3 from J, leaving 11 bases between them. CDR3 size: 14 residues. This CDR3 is CASSPEGVKNIQYF. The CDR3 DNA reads TGTGCCAGCAGCCCAGAAGGGGTCAAAAACATTCAGTACTTC.

The CDR3 loop reads CASSLDVSYEQYF. The CDR3 DNA sequence: TGCGCCAGCAGCTTGGATGTATCCTACGAGCAGTACTTC. The chain carries TRBV5-1 and TRBJ2-7, with D unclear. V lost 0 bases and J lost 1, with 5 bases in between. This CDR3 has 13 residues. Germline V gene lookup returns CDR1 SGHRS and CDR2 YFSETQ.

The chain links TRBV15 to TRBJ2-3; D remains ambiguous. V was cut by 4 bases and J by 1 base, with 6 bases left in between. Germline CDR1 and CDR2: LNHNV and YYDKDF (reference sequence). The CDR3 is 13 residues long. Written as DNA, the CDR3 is TGTGCCACCAGCACAGTCGGCACAGATACGCAGTATTTT. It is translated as CATSTVGTDTQYF.

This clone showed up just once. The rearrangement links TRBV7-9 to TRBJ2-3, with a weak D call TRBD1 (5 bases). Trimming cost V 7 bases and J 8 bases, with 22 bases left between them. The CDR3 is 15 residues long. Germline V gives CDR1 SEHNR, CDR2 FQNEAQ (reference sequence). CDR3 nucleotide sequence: TGTGCCAGCATCACCTTTCTAGGGGCCGAAGGTACGCAGTATTTT. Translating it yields CASITFLGAEGTQYF.